Given below is one TCR beta chain in context. This entry is derived from a study of blood T cell repertoires in COVID-19. Sequencing used immunoSEQ multiplex PCR; TCRdb keeps in-frame clones, though not all of them. The sample records roughly 77,000 clones, approximately 90% being singletons. This receptor was taken from a man in his fifties with active COVID-19. The specimen was peripheral blood.

The CDR3 sequence is CASSFPRVNSPLHF. For the CDR3, the DNA is TGTGCCAGCAGTTTCCCCAGGGTCAATTCACCCCTCCACTTT. The chain carries TRBV27 and TRBJ1-6; weak D call: TRBD1 (5 bases). This CDR3 region has 14 residues. Germline V lookup: CDR1 MNHEY, CDR2 SMNVEV (reference sequence). Trimming cost V 3 bases and J 7 bases, with 10 bases left between them.